The sequence of this TCR beta chain was determined in a study of blood T cell repertoires in COVID-19. About the research overall: Sources were T cells, B-cell-depleted T cells, or PBMCs; the material itself was cDNA or gDNA.

Produced via immunoSEQ multiplex PCR; TCRdb's table is partial and in-frame only. This repertoire shows about 90,000 clones, approximately 87% found once; its top ten account for approximately 17%. The CDR3 is 15 amino acids. The V gene lost 2 bases and the J gene lost 3 bases, with 13 bases spanning the gap. Germline V gives CDR1 SGHAT, CDR2 FQNNGV. What was sequenced was peripheral blood. The V gene is TRBV11-2, the J gene TRBJ1-2, with D possibly being TRBD1 (6 bases). The TCR was taken from a human donor in a cohort sampled during active COVID-19. The CDR3 coding sequence is TGTGCCAGCAGCTTACGACAGGCAAATTACTATGGCTACACCTTC. Translated: CASSLRQANYYGYTF.